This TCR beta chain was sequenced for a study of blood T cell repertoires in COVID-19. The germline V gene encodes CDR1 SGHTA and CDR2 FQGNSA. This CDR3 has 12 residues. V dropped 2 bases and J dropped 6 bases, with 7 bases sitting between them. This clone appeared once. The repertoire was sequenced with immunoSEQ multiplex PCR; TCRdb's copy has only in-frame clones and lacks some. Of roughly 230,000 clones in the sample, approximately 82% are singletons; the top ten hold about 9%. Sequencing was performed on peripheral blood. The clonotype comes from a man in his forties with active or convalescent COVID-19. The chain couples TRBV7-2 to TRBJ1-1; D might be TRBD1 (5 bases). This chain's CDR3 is CASSLQGPEAFF. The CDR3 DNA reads TGTGCCAGCAGCTTACAGGGCCCTGAAGCTTTCTTT. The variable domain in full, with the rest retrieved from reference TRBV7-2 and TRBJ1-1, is GAGVSQSPSNKVTEKGKDVELRCDPISGHTALYWYRQSLGQGLEFLIYFQGNSAPDKSGLPSDRFSAERTGGSVSTLTIQRTQQEDSAVYLCASSLQGPEAFFGQGTRLTVV.